Reported below is one T cell receptor (beta chain). Method: immunoSEQ multiplex PCR; TCRdb's copy keeps in-frame clones and lacks some. Of about 110,000 clones in the sample, 70% to 90% were seen once. The CDR3 runs to 16 residues. The germline gives CDR1 SGHNT, CDR2 YYREEE (reference sequence). The trim removed 4 bases at V and 8 bases at J, leaving 10 bases unmatched. This sample is drawn from a study of control samples from healthy donors and cancer patients. The chain recombines TRBV5-4 with TRBJ2-1; 12 nucleotides line up with TRBD2. This sequence was found in a woman in her fifties or sixties with lung cancer. Sequenced sample: PBMCs. The CDR3 protein is CASSLLAGGISDEQFF. DNA of the CDR3: TGTGCCAGCAGCCTACTAGCGGGAGGTATAAGCGATGAGCAGTTCTTC.